This section outlines one TCR beta chain sequence together with its context. Terminally differentiated effector memory CD45RA+ cells were excluded by CCR7 positive selection of CD45RO-negative cells. Every donor, a Caucasian adult, lived in Nashville, Tennessee. This record comes from a study of shared clonotypes between healthy human individuals. Study summary: Three CD4 naive, three CD4 memory, two CD8 naive and one CD8 memory plate were used per donor.

On sorted subsets, replicate PCRs used approximately 190 ng DNA, or tens of thousands of T cell genomes. The table came from immunoSEQ multiplex PCR; TCRdb's copy has only in-frame clones and leaves some out. The sample lists approximately 650,000 clones; 95% to 96% were seen once. V lost 0 bases to trimming and J lost 3 bases, with 9 bases between them. Germline CDR1 reads LNHDA; CDR2 reads SQIVND (reference sequence). CDR3 size: 15 residues. The chain is built from TRBV19 and TRBJ1-5; D is undetermined. The specimen sequenced was naive CD8+ T cells sorted from blood. This TCR was sampled from a woman in her twenties or thirties in good health. CDR3 bases: TGTGCCAGTAGTATAGAAGGTGGAGTCAATCAGCCCCAGCATTTT. Amino acids: CASSIEGGVNQPQHF.